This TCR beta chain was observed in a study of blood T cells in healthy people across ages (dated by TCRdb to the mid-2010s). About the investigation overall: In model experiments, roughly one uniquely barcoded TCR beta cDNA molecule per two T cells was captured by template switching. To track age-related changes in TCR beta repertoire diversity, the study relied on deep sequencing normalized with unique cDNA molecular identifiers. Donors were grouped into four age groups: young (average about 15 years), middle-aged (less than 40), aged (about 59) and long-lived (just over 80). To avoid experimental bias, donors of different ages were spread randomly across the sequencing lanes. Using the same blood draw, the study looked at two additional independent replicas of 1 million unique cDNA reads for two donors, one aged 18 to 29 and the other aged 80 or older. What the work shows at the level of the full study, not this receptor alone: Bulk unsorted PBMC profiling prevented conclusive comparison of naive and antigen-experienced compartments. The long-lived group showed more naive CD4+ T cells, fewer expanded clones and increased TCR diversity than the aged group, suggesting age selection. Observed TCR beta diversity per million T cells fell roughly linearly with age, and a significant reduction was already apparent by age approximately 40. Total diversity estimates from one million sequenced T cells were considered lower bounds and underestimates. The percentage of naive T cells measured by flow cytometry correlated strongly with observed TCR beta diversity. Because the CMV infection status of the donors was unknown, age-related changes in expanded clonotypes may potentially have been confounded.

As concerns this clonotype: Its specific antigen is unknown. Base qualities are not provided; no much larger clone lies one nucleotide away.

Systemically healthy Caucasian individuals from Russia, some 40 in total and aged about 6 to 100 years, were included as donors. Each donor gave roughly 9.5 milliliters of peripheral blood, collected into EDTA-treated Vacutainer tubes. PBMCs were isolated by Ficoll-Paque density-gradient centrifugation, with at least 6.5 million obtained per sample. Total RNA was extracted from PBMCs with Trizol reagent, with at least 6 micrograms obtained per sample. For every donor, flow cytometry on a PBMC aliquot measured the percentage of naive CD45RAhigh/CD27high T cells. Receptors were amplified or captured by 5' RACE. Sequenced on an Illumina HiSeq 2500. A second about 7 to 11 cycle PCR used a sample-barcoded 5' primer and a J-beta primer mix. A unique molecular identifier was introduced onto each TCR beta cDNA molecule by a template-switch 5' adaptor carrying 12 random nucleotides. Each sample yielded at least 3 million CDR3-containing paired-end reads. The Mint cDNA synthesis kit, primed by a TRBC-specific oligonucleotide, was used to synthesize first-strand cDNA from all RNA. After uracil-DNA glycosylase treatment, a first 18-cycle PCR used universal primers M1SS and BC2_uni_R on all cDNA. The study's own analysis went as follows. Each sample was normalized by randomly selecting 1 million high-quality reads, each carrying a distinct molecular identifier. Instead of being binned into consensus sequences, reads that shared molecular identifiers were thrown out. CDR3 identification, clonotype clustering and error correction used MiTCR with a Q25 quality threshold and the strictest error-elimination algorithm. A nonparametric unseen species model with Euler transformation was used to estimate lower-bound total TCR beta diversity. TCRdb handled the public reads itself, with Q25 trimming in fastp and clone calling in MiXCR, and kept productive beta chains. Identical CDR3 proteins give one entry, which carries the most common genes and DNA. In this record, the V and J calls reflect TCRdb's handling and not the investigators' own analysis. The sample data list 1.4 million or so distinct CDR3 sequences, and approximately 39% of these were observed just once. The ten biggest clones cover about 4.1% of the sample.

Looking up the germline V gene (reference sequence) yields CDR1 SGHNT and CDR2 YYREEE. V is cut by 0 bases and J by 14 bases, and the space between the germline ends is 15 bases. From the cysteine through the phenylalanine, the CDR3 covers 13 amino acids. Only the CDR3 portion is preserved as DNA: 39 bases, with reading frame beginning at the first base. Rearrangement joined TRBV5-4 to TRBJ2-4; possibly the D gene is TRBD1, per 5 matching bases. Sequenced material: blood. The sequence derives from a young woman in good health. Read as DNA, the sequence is TGTGCCAGCAGCTTGGGACAGTTAGAAATTGAGTACTTC. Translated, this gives CASSLGQLEIEYF.